This passage covers 25 T cell receptor beta chains from one sample sequenced in a study of blood T cell repertoires in COVID-19. The repertoire was sequenced with immunoSEQ multiplex PCR; TCRdb's copy has only in-frame clones and lacks some. The table lists approximately 200,000 clones, 70% to 90% of them singletons, with 9.5% to 12% in the top ten. The sample consisted of peripheral blood. The receptors derive from a human donor with active or convalescent COVID-19. The donor label of this sample is uncertain.

V gene TRBV5-1 combines with J gene TRBJ2-5; possibly TRBD1 for D (5 bases). Trimming took 1 base from V and 3 from J, leaving 10 bases between them. Germline CDR1 reads SGHRS; CDR2 reads YFSETQ. The CDR3 runs to 14 residues. This CDR3 reads CASSLWTPKETQYF. The DNA for the CDR3 is TGCGCCAGCAGCTTGTGGACACCAAAAGAGACCCAGTACTTC.

The CDR3 loop is CASSLQGIYTDTQYF. Here the CDR3 DNA reads TGCGCCAGCAGCTTACAGGGCATCTACACAGATACGCAGTATTTT. J is TRBJ2-3 and V is TRBV5-1; maybe TRBD1 (6 bases). The CDR3 is made up of 15 amino acids. Germline V gives CDR1 SGHRS, CDR2 YFSETQ. V lost 2 bases and J lost 2, with 12 bases in between. Variable domain in full (rest from reference TRBV5-1 and TRBJ2-3): KAGVTQTPRYLIKTRGQQVTLSCSPISGHRSVSWYQQTPGQGLQFLFEYFSETQRNKGNFPGRFSGRQFSNSRSEMNVSTLELGDSALYLCASSLQGIYTDTQYFGPGTRLTVL.

The rearrangement links TRBV24-1 to TRBJ1-2; the D is unclear. Per the germline V gene, CDR1 is KGHDR and CDR2 is SFDVKD. The CDR3 spans 14 residues. V lost 1 base to trimming and J lost 0 bases, with 5 bases between them. The CDR3 here is CATSDFTANYGYTF. The CDR3 nucleotides are TGTGCCACCAGTGATTTCACGGCTAACTATGGCTACACCTTC.

This clone came up once. The chain links TRBV24-1 to TRBJ2-5; TRBD2 matches at 7 bases. V shed 3 bases, J shed 1 base, and the junction held 10 bases outside the gene matches. CDR1 is KGHDR, CDR2 SFDVKD, per germline. This CDR3 spans 17 amino acids. CDR3 residues: CATSDPLGGTFQETQYF. As DNA, the CDR3 is TGTGCCACCAGTGATCCCCTCGGGGGGACCTTCCAAGAGACCCAGTACTTC.

The V and J genes are TRBV14 and TRBJ2-1; D possibly corresponds to TRBD2 (5 bases). The CDR3 is 13 residues long. Trimming removed 8 bases at V and 6 bases at J, with 14 bases between. Germline V gene sequence: CDR1 SGHDN, CDR2 FVKESK. DNA of the CDR3: TGTGCCAGCGAAGCGGAGATTGGCAATGAGCAGTTCTTC. It translates to CASEAEIGNEQFF.

The V and J genes are TRBV9 and TRBJ1-6; D unclear. CDR1 and CDR2 (germline): SGDLS, YYNGEE. This CDR3 region has 17 residues. V lost 0 bases, J lost 0 bases, and 10 bases lay in between. CDR3 protein: CASSVATANSYNSPLHF. The CDR3 DNA reads as TGTGCCAGCAGCGTAGCTACAGCCAACTCCTATAATTCACCCCTCCACTTT.

V and J are TRBV7-2 and TRBJ1-2; maybe TRBD1 (5 bases). Germline V gives CDR1 SGHTA, CDR2 FQGNSA. The germline V and J ends were trimmed by 5 bases and 5 bases, with 15 bases remaining between them. The CDR3 spans 14 residues. The CDR3 region has the DNA TGTGCCAGCAGCCCCCGGTCAGGGCCTTATGGCTACACCTTC. Translation: CASSPRSGPYGYTF.

The chain combines TRBV12-2 with TRBJ2-5; TRBD1, the table's D call, was not compared with the DNA. TRBV12-2 is a documented pseudogene. The CDR3 sequence is 17 residues long. In nucleotides, the CDR3 is TGTGCAAGTCGCTTTAGGTCAGGGCCGCGGACCCAAGAGACCCAGTACTTC. It translates to CASRFRSGPRTQETQYF.

The chain carries TRBV5-1 and TRBJ2-3; TRBD2 matches 8 bases. Germline CDR1 SGHRS, CDR2 YFSETQ. The CDR3 totals 15 residues. The V and J ends lost 5 bases and 6 bases, in that order; junction bases with no gene match: 11. The CDR3 bases are TGCGCCAGCAGGAGGAAGCGGGGGCCCCCGGATACGCAGTATTTT. Translation: CASRRKRGPPDTQYF.

CDR3 DNA sequence: TGTGCCCAGAGTCCGGGACACAGCTCCTACGAGCAGTACTTC. This sequence encodes CAQSPGHSSYEQYF. V gene TRBV2 combines with J gene TRBJ2-7; tentative D call: TRBD1 (6 bases). Looked up from germline, CDR1 is SNHLY and CDR2 is FYNNEI. The CDR3 runs to 14 residues. V lost 11 bases and J 0 bases, leaving 17 bases between the germline ends.

The chain combines TRBV7-6 with TRBJ2-5, with 14 bases matching TRBD2. After removal of 5 bases from V and 4 bases from J, the junction contained 6 bases not matched to a gene. Germline CDR1 SGHVS, CDR2 FNYEAQ. The CDR3 has 16 residues. The CDR3 is CASSPLGLAGVETQYF. The CDR3, as DNA: TGTGCCAGCAGCCCCTTGGGACTAGCGGGAGTAGAGACCCAGTACTTC.

A remark on this clone: The sample has other DNA sequences that encode this CDR3 too. The chain links TRBV7-2 to TRBJ2-7; no clear D. V gave up 5 bases and J gave up 4 bases, with 9 bases separating them. Germline V gene data show CDR1 as SGHTA and CDR2 as FQGNSA. The CDR3 sequence is 12 residues long. The CDR3 protein is CASSRSSYEQYF. In DNA form, the CDR3 reads TGTGCCAGCAGCCGTTCCTCTTACGAGCAGTACTTC.

This clone is a singleton in its sample. The chain employs TRBV7-9 and TRBJ1-5, with 9 bases identical to TRBD1. Germline trimming cut 5 bases from V and 7 bases from J; bases unmatched to any gene: 18. This CDR3 region has 18 residues. From germline, CDR1 is SEHNR and CDR2 FQNEAQ (reference sequence). This chain's CDR3 is CASSVTRPDRGQVQPQHF. CDR3 in DNA: TGTGCCAGCAGCGTCACCCGTCCGGACAGGGGACAGGTGCAGCCCCAGCATTTT.

The chain couples TRBV4-1 to TRBJ2-3, with 13 bases lining up with TRBD2. CDR3 length: 16 amino acids. In germline, CDR1 is MGHRA, CDR2 YSYEKL. Trimming took 4 bases from V and 2 from J; bases not matched to a gene: 3. CDR3 DNA sequence: TGCGCCAGCAGCCTTGGACTAGCGGGGGACACAGATACGCAGTATTTT. As protein: CASSLGLAGDTDTQYF.

This chain links TRBV9 with TRBJ2-2, with D maybe TRBD2 (6 bases). With 0 bases removed from V and 5 bases from J, the gap between germline ends came to 11 bases. Germline V CDR1 and CDR2: SGDLS, YYNGEE. CDR3 length equals 15 residues. The CDR3 loop is CASSVDGGETGELFF. The CDR3 DNA reads TGTGCCAGCAGCGTAGACGGGGGTGAAACCGGGGAGCTGTTTTTT.

This clone showed up just a few times. The gene calls are TRBV6-5 and TRBJ1-2; D unclear. V lost 4 bases to trimming and J lost 8 bases, with 11 bases between them. The CDR3 sequence is 12 residues long. The germline V gene encodes CDR1 MNHEY and CDR2 SVGAGI. CDR3 region: CASSSGSGGYTF. CDR3 sequence (DNA): TGTGCCAGCAGTTCAGGTTCGGGAGGCTACACCTTC.

This clone was observed a single time. The genes are TRBV6-5 and TRBJ2-1, with a weak D call TRBD2 (5 bases). This CDR3 contains 14 residues. CDR1 is MNHEY and CDR2 is SVGAGI in the germline V gene. V was trimmed by 5 bases and J by 10 bases, leaving 18 bases between them. Here the CDR3 DNA reads TGTGCCAGCAGTCAAACTAGGCAGGTATTCGAGCAGTTCTTC. Translating it yields CASSQTRQVFEQFF.

This rearrangement joins TRBV19 to TRBJ2-2; TRBD1 matches at 9 bases. Germline values: CDR1 LNHDA, CDR2 SQIVND (reference sequence). This CDR3 is 13 amino acids long. Trimming cost V 9 bases and J 8 bases; bases outside gene matches: 7. The CDR3 DNA follows: TGTGCCAGCGCCGGGACAGGGAGGGGGGAGCTGTTTTTT. Amino acids: CASAGTGRGELFF.

The genes are TRBV7-9 and TRBJ2-2; D uncertain. Germline V lookup: CDR1 SEHNR, CDR2 FQNEAQ (reference sequence). V dropped 3 bases and J dropped 6 bases, with 14 bases sitting between them. CDR3 size: 15 residues. This CDR3 is CASSFMAPQAGELFF. CDR3 DNA: TGTGCCAGCAGCTTCATGGCTCCTCAGGCCGGGGAGCTGTTTTTT.

The chain combines TRBV2 with TRBJ2-3, with TRBD2 identical over 9 bases. The CDR3 length is 16 residues. Looked up from germline, CDR1 is SNHLY and CDR2 is FYNNEI. V trimming: 7 bases; J trimming: 5 bases; junction bases outside the gene matches: 13. CDR3 amino acids: CASTQDGGGAVDTQYF. In nucleotides, the CDR3 is TGTGCCAGCACCCAGGACGGCGGGGGGGCCGTAGATACGCAGTATTTT.

The chain joins TRBV7-6 to TRBJ2-7; TRBD1 matches at 7 bases. The CDR3 loop spans 15 amino acids. CDR1 is SGHVS and CDR2 is FNYEAQ in the germline V gene. The trim removed 1 base at V and 2 bases at J, leaving 5 bases unmatched. The CDR3 region is CASSLDRGPAYEQYF. As DNA, the CDR3 is TGTGCCAGCAGCTTAGATAGGGGGCCTGCCTACGAGCAGTACTTC.

The chain recombines TRBV3-1 (or the pseudogene TRBV3-2) with TRBJ2-7, with a tentative D call TRBD1 (6 bases). This CDR3 comprises 12 residues. V gave up 4 bases and J gave up 6 bases, with 10 bases separating them. From germline, CDR1 is LGHDT and CDR2 YNNKEL (reference sequence). The CDR3 loop reads CASSPNRVEQYF. CDR3 bases: TGTGCCAGCAGCCCTAACAGGGTCGAGCAGTACTTC.

The rearrangement uses TRBV19 and TRBJ2-7; 8 nucleotides line up with TRBD2. The CDR3 has 13 residues. V trimming: 4 bases; J trimming: 6 bases; junction bases outside the gene matches: 5. CDR1 LNHDA and CDR2 SQIVND come from the germline V gene (reference sequence). The CDR3 loop is CASSSGRNGEQYF. The CDR3 DNA sequence: TGTGCCAGTAGTAGCGGGAGGAACGGCGAGCAGTACTTC.

This chain connects TRBV19 to TRBJ1-2; D might be TRBD1 (5 bases). Trimming removed 7 bases at V and 4 bases at J, with 16 bases between. The CDR3 sequence is 14 residues long. Per the germline V gene, CDR1 is LNHDA and CDR2 is SQIVND (reference sequence). In DNA form, the CDR3 reads TGTGCCAGTAATCCCCCTGAAGACAGCTATGGCTACACCTTC. Its protein is CASNPPEDSYGYTF.

As concerns this clone: A single base separates this from a much larger clone, so it may be a read error. The CDR3 DNA follows: TGTGCCAGCAGCCAAGCTTACGAGCAGTACTTC. Protein: CASSQAYEQYF. V is TRBV3-1 (or the pseudogene TRBV3-2) and J is TRBJ2-7; D not certain. The CDR3 is 11 residues long. Germline CDR1 and CDR2: LGHDT and YNNKEL (reference sequence). V was clipped by 1 base and J by 4 bases, with 2 bases between them.